The 26 T cell receptor beta chains in this list originate from one sample, sequenced in a study of shared clonotypes between healthy human individuals. Only CD45RO-negative cells positively selected for CCR7 counted as naive CD8 cells, so terminally differentiated effector memory CD45RA+ cells were excluded. Produced via immunoSEQ multiplex PCR; TCRdb's table is partial and in-frame only. The sample shows around 2,100,000 clones, over 85% of them seen only once. Input material: naive CD8+ T cells sorted from blood. These receptors all stem from a man younger than 30 in good health.

This sequence joins TRBV11-2 and TRBJ2-5; D gene uncertain. Trimming took 2 bases from V and 4 from J, leaving 14 bases between them. The CDR3 extends over 15 amino acids. Germline CDR1 reads SGHAT; CDR2 reads FQNNGV. The CDR3 reads CASSLSSHLGETQYF. In DNA form, the CDR3 reads TGTGCCAGCAGCTTAAGCTCTCACCTCGGAGAGACCCAGTACTTC.

Comment on this clone: Distinct nucleotide sequences in the sample also encode this CDR3. V gene TRBV6-1 combines with J gene TRBJ2-7; D remains unclear. Germline assignment: CDR1 MNHNS and CDR2 SASEGT. The CDR3 totals 11 residues. V lost 6 bases and J 3 bases, leaving 6 bases between the germline ends. CDR3 protein: CASRGSYEQYF. CDR3 DNA sequence: TGTGCCAGCAGGGGAAGCTACGAGCAGTACTTC.

The chain links TRBV7-3 to TRBJ2-3, with 11 bases identical to TRBD2. CDR3 length: 16 residues. J lost 4 bases, V lost 2 bases, and 5 bases had no gene match. Germline CDR1 SGHTA, CDR2 FQGTGA. CDR3 nucleotides: TGTGCCAGCAGCTTAGGACTAGCGGGCTCCGCAGATACGCAGTATTTT. As protein: CASSLGLAGSADTQYF.

The V call is TRBV7-9, the J call TRBJ2-2; maybe TRBD1 (6 bases). V lost 5 bases and J lost 6, with 19 bases in between. The CDR3 loop spans 16 amino acids. Germline V lookup: CDR1 SEHNR, CDR2 FQNEAQ (reference sequence). The CDR3 spells CASSPKDSKLAGELFF. In DNA form, the CDR3 reads TGTGCCAGCAGCCCGAAGGACAGCAAACTCGCCGGGGAGCTGTTTTTT.

This clone was recorded only once. CDR3 region: CAWSWEAGANVLTF. The CDR3 bases are TGTGCCTGGAGTTGGGAGGCTGGGGCCAACGTCCTGACTTTC. The genes are TRBV30 and TRBJ2-6; tentatively, D is TRBD2 (6 bases). Germline V gives CDR1 GTSNPN, CDR2 SVGIG (reference sequence). This CDR3 contains 14 residues. V gave up 2 bases and J gave up 2 bases, with 7 bases separating them.

As concerns this clone: The sample holds other DNA sequences that translate to the same CDR3. The rearrangement joins TRBV10-3 to TRBJ2-1; a weak D match, TRBD2 (5 bases). CDR3 length equals 14 residues. The V gene's germline CDR1 is ENHRY and CDR2 SYGVKD. V lost 4 bases and J 4 bases, leaving 11 bases between the germline ends. CDR3 region: CAISGSGSYNEQFF. CDR3 DNA sequence: TGTGCCATCAGTGGAAGCGGATCATACAATGAGCAGTTCTTC.

The chain couples TRBV5-1 to TRBJ1-3, with 10 bases fitting TRBD1. The CDR3 spans 15 residues. V shed 4 bases and J 4 bases; nucleotides not matched to a gene: 5. Germline V gene sequence: CDR1 SGHRS, CDR2 YFSETQ. CDR3 bases: TGCGCCAGCAGCCCGGGACAGGGGCCCGGAAACACCATATATTTT. Translated, it gives CASSPGQGPGNTIYF.

The chain recombines TRBV10-2 with TRBJ1-3; D is unresolved. From germline, CDR1 is WSHSY and CDR2 SAAADI. The CDR3 runs 11 residues. CDR3: CASGVENTIYF. DNA of the CDR3: TGCGCGAGCGGGGTGGAAAACACCATATATTTT.

Remarks on this clone: Additional DNA sequences in this sample encode the identical CDR3. The chain recombines TRBV6-5 with TRBJ2-7; TRBD1 might be the D (6 bases). The CDR3 totals 16 residues. Germline V gives CDR1 MNHEY, CDR2 SVGAGI. V was shortened by 0 bases and J by 1 base, with 13 bases between the two germline ends. CDR3 DNA: TGTGCCAGCAGTTACTCGACAGGACACCTATCCTACGAGCAGTACTTC. Translated: CASSYSTGHLSYEQYF.

The chain uses TRBV25-1 and TRBJ2-5; possibly TRBD2 for D (6 bases). Germline lookup yields CDR1 MGHDK and CDR2 SYGVNS. The CDR3 has 16 residues. V dropped 3 bases and J dropped 0 bases, with 14 bases sitting between them. CDR3 loop: CASSDAGTSYQETQYF. CDR3 DNA: TGTGCCAGCAGTGATGCGGGAACGAGCTACCAAGAGACCCAGTACTTC.

V gene TRBV7-2 combines with J gene TRBJ2-7; D is ambiguous. CDR1 is SGHTA and CDR2 is FQGNSA in the germline V gene. CDR3 length: 12 residues. Trimming pared 7 bases from V and 1 base from J, leaving 8 bases between. Here the CDR3 reads CASTDRSYEQYF. CDR3 DNA sequence: TGTGCCAGCACGGACCGTTCCTACGAGCAGTACTTC.

The chain joins TRBV27 to TRBJ2-2; D is possibly TRBD1 (7 bases). Germline CDR1 reads MNHEY; CDR2 reads SMNVEV (reference sequence). The CDR3 spans 14 residues. Trimming shortened V by 5 bases and J by 1 base, and 8 bases separated the two germline ends. CDR3 DNA: TGTGCCAGCAGTCAGGGGGGGAACACCGGGGAGCTGTTTTTT. Translated: CASSQGGNTGELFF.

In its sample, this clone was seen once. The chain carries TRBV13 and TRBJ2-1; 14 nucleotides line up with TRBD2. CDR1 and CDR2 (germline): PRHDT, FYEKMQ (reference sequence). The CDR3 totals 18 residues. V dropped 0 bases and J dropped 3; count of bases not matched to a gene: 4. Here the CDR3 reads CASSLGTSGRDLYNEQFF. DNA for the CDR3: TGTGCCAGCAGCTTAGGGACTAGCGGGAGGGACCTCTACAATGAGCAGTTCTTC.

V gene TRBV28 combines with J gene TRBJ2-5, with 8 nucleotides matching TRBD1. J gave up 6 bases and V 6 bases, and 6 bases lay outside the gene matches. This CDR3 has 13 amino acids. CDR1 and CDR2 (germline): MDHEN, SYDVKM. CDR3 coding DNA: TGTGCCAGCAGAATGACAGGGGTGCAGACCCAGTACTTC. Protein sequence: CASRMTGVQTQYF.

CDR3 region: CASSPYSNQPQHF. Here the CDR3 DNA reads TGTGCCAGCAGCCCGTATAGCAATCAGCCCCAGCATTTT. The V gene is TRBV6-6, the J gene TRBJ1-5, with D uncertain. Germline-derived CDR1 and CDR2 are MNHNY and SVGAGI (reference sequence). Trimming removed 6 bases from V and 0 bases from J, with 6 bases in between. This CDR3 has 13 residues.

The CDR3, as DNA: TGTGCCAGCAGCTTTCCCGGGACAGGGGACGAAAAACTGTTTTTT. This translates into CASSFPGTGDEKLFF. This chain joins TRBV11-1 and TRBJ1-4; TRBD1 aligns across 10 bases. The germline CDR1 and CDR2 sequences are SGHAT and FQDESV (reference sequence). The length of the CDR3 is 15 residues. J lost 8 bases, V lost 3 bases, and 6 bases had no gene match.

The sample holds one count of this clone. The rearrangement joins TRBV9 to TRBJ1-1; the D is unclear. CDR3 length: 15 residues. V lost 4 bases to trimming and J lost 6 bases, with 19 bases between them. Germline V CDR1 and CDR2: SGDLS, YYNGEE. CDR3 bases: TGTGCCAGCAGCCCTCCGGAAGGGTTCGTCCCTGAAGCTTTCTTT. Its translation: CASSPPEGFVPEAFF.

This clone turned up a few times. The chain couples TRBV4-1 to TRBJ1-2; D might be TRBD1 (6 bases). The V end was cut by 2 bases, the J end by 6 bases, with 16 bases between. This CDR3 has 15 residues. The germline CDR1 and CDR2 sequences are MGHRA and YSYEKL. This CDR3 is CASSQSGGQPDGYTF. Here the CDR3 DNA reads TGCGCCAGCAGCCAAAGTGGGGGCCAGCCGGATGGCTACACCTTC.

In the case of this clone: Different DNA sequences within this sample yield the same CDR3. The V call is TRBV5-6, the J call TRBJ2-7, with 11 bases lining up with TRBD2. CDR3 length equals 16 residues. The germline CDR1 and CDR2 sequences are SGHDT and YYEEEE. V lost 0 bases, J lost 3 bases, and 5 bases stayed unmatched. The CDR3 nucleotides are TGTGCCAGCAGCTTGGGGCTAGCGGGAGGTGTCTACGAGCAGTACTTC. It specifies CASSLGLAGGVYEQYF.

The chain joins TRBV27 to TRBJ2-1, with 8 bases identical to TRBD2. Trimming cost V 5 bases and J 0 bases; bases outside gene matches: 3. The CDR3 consists of 15 residues. Germline loops: CDR1 MNHEY, CDR2 SMNVEV (reference sequence). The CDR3 nucleotides are TGTGCCAGCAGTCAACTAGCGGACTCCTACAATGAGCAGTTCTTC. This encodes CASSQLADSYNEQFF.

The rearrangement uses TRBV18 and TRBJ2-1; D is undetermined. The V end lost 0 bases, the J end lost 4 bases, and 7 bases lay between the germline ends. The CDR3 runs to 14 residues. Per germline, CDR1 KGHSH and CDR2 LQKENI. The CDR3 sequence: CASSPPIQYNEQFF. The CDR3 DNA is TGTGCCAGCTCACCACCCATTCAGTACAATGAGCAGTTCTTC.

The gene calls are TRBV6-5 and TRBJ2-7; D gene uncertain. This CDR3 has 12 residues. Germline loops: CDR1 MNHEY, CDR2 SVGAGI. Trimming took 4 bases from V and 6 from J, leaving 10 bases between them. As DNA, the CDR3 is TGTGCCAGCAGTTCGGACCGGCTCGAGCAGTACTTC. Translated: CASSSDRLEQYF.

The chain recombines TRBV6-5 with TRBJ1-3; D is unclear. The CDR3 length is 13 residues. Germline V gene sequence: CDR1 MNHEY, CDR2 SVGAGI. Trimming shortened V by 6 bases and J by 3 bases, and 9 bases separated the two germline ends. CDR3: CASSKLFGNTIYF. CDR3 coding DNA: TGTGCCAGCAGCAAGCTTTTTGGAAACACCATATATTTT.

The rearrangement uses TRBV6-5 and TRBJ1-1; D is unclear. Germline V gene sequence: CDR1 MNHEY, CDR2 SVGAGI. The CDR3 spans 13 residues. Between the trimmed V and J ends, which lost 2 bases and 2 bases, there was a span of 6 bases. The CDR3 sequence: CASSYRDNTEAFF. The CDR3, as DNA: TGTGCCAGCAGTTACCGGGATAACACTGAAGCTTTCTTT.

This clone was seen just once. The sample holds other DNA sequences that translate to the same CDR3. The V gene is TRBV5-6, the J gene TRBJ2-7, with D uncertain. The CDR3 is 11 residues long. The V gene lost 1 base and the J gene lost 6 bases, with 5 bases spanning the gap. Germline V gene sequence: CDR1 SGHDT, CDR2 YYEEEE. The CDR3 sequence: CASSLIGEQYF. CDR3 DNA sequence: TGTGCCAGCAGCTTGATAGGCGAGCAGTACTTC.

For this clone: The sample has other DNA sequences that encode this CDR3 too. The rearrangement links TRBV6-6 to TRBJ1-1, with D possibly TRBD1 on 5 matching bases. This CDR3 has 14 amino acids. V lost 0 bases and J lost 3, with 8 bases in between. Per the germline V gene, CDR1 is MNHNY and CDR2 is SVGAGI (reference sequence). CDR3 loop: CASSYSGGDTEAFF. CDR3 coding DNA: TGTGCCAGCAGTTACTCGGGGGGGGACACTGAAGCTTTCTTT.